This T cell receptor (beta chain) was found in a study of T cells after posttransplantation cyclophosphamide (dated by TCRdb to the mid-2010s). About the study as a whole: Using TRB sequencing, the study followed how the T cell repertoire rebuilt after myeloablative bone marrow transplantation with posttransplantation cyclophosphamide given as GVHD prophylaxis. Antigen receptor sequencing covered samples from 30 to 45 PTCy-treated patients and 16 of their related bone marrow donors. Blood from all 35 or so PTCy patients with 1-year posttransplant specimens was subjected to TRB sequencing. In 3 patients, TRB sequencing was also performed on up to about 3 more blood samples taken 2 to 5.2 years after transplant, and in several patients, pretransplant blood was also TRB-sequenced. TRA and TRB clonality were tightly correlated in several samples, so subsequent TCR analyses focused on TRB only. Public TRB sequences were searched against a database of over 3,600 sequences associated with responses to pathogens, tumor antigens, self-antigens and alloantigens.

Peripheral blood samples were provided by related bone marrow donors on the day of marrow donation. Mononuclear cells from peripheral blood and bone marrow were separated by Ficoll-Hypaque density centrifugation and then cryopreserved. Sorting of CD4+ and CD8+ T cells, including naive and memory subsets, was performed by FACS on a FACSAria II. The paper as a whole reports these results and caveats: At 1-2 months, donor-recipient similarity was low but rose over the first year, and the later blood repertoires were often dominated by donor CD8+ memory clones. Across the 45 patients, TRB clonality was highly associated with recipient CMV seropositivity and CMV reactivation, and diversity with PTCy was similar to that in the CNI/methotrexate controls. The TRB repertoires of T cells infiltrating skin or GI tract showed only limited overlap with the TRB repertoires of T cells in blood.

Counted from cysteine to phenylalanine, this CDR3 has 16 amino acids. Left in the record is the CDR3 DNA by itself, 48 bases read in frame from the first base. V was cut back by 2 bases and J by 5 bases, leaving a gap of 15 bases between them. CDR1 and CDR2 are drawn from the germline V gene: SGHDN, FVKESK. Genomic DNA was used for TRB sequencing, which was performed with the immunoSEQ assay at survey resolution or with the hsTCRB kit. The original pipeline was this. The immunoSEQ software handled initial read processing, and the LymphoSeq R package was used for repertoire analyses. Clonality was computed as 1 minus normalized Shannon entropy; Gini coefficient was also calculated for each TRB dataset. Phenotypes of unsorted samples were inferred by mapping TRB sequences from sorted subsets of the recipient or donor onto unsorted samples of the same recipient. TCRdb's version of the immuneACCESS table is confined to in-frame rearrangements and falls short of the full clone set. An unresolved V gene accounts for under half of the shortfall where checked; the remainder is of unknown origin. V and J calls and clone size follow that table, whereas D and trimming were derived from the DNA. Counted in this sample were thousands of clones; about 98% of them appeared once. The ten most abundant clones make up roughly 0.85% of the sample.

Remarks on this clone: This receptor's antigen is unknown. Per-nucleotide qualities are absent, and no much larger clonotype sits a single base away.

Sequencing was performed on memory CD4+ T cells sorted from PBMCs. The chain employs TRBV14 and TRBJ1-4; TRBD1 is perhaps the D gene, given 6 matching bases. The TCR originated in a man aged 40-49 years in good health, CMV-negative, and a related stem cell transplant donor. The CDR3 is CASSQPRTVGNEKLFF. Read as DNA, the sequence is TGTGCCAGCAGCCAACCAAGGACAGTCGGGAATGAAAAACTGTTTTTT.